A selection of T cell receptor beta chains follows, all from one sample in a study of Graves' ophthalmopathy and Graves' hyperthyroidism. From the multiplex PCR reads, TCRdb called clonotypes with MiXCR, one entry per CDR3 protein. The profile shows over 450,000 distinct CDR3 sequences, 13% to 15% of them singletons. Sequenced input: blood. All receptors come from a woman aged 30 to 39 with Graves' ophthalmopathy. CDR3s include the opening cysteine and the closing phenylalanine or tryptophan. D genes are given only for firm matches. Clone size is not always given. Where it is, it says once, few, many or a class for expanded clones.

len,d_gene,v_gene,abundance,j_gene,CDR3nt,CDR3aa
15,TRBD2,TRBV10-3,few,TRBJ2-2,TGTGCCATCGGGGGGACTAGCGGGATTAACGGGGAGCTGTGTTTT,CAIGGTSGINGELCF
14,.,TRBV27,many,TRBJ2-7,TGTGCCAGCAGTTATATTGGGCCGACCTACGAGCAGTACTTC,CASSYIGPTYEQYF
12,.,TRBV30,many,TRBJ1-1,TGTGCCTGGAATAATGGGGCCGGTGAAGCTTTCTTT,CAWNNGAGEAFF
14,.,TRBV12-3/TRBV12-4,.,TRBJ1-1,TGTGCCAGCAGTTTTGGCGACCTACCTACTGAAGCTTTCTTT,CASSFGDLPTEAFF
13,.,TRBV19,.,TRBJ1-2,TGTGCCAGTAGTATAGATCTACAGGGTGGCTACACCTTC,CASSIDLQGGYTF
16,.,TRBV12-3/TRBV12-4,many,TRBJ1-1,TGTGCCAGCAGTCTCCGACTAGTCGAGGGAGACACTGAAGCTTTCTTT,CASSLRLVEGDTEAFF
15,.,TRBV30,many,TRBJ1-6,TGTGCCTGGAGTCAGGGACGACCCCTTGATTCACCCCTCCACTTT,CAWSQGRPLDSPLHF
15,.,TRBV7-2,.,TRBJ2-5,TGTGCCAGCAGGAACTTGGGATATTCAGAGGAGACCCAGTACTTC,CASRNLGYSEETQYF
15,.,TRBV4-2,many,TRBJ1-1,TGTGCCAGCAGCCAAGATGGCAGGGGGAACACTGAAGCTTTCTTT,CASSQDGRGNTEAFF
17,TRBD1,TRBV11-1,many,TRBJ1-2,TGTGCCAGCAGCTTGGGTCGTGGGACAGGGGAGAGTGATGGCTACACCTTC,CASSLGRGTGESDGYTF
16,TRBD2,TRBV3-1,many,TRBJ2-4,TGTGCCAGCAGCCAGCGACTAGCGGGAGCCAAAAACATTCAGTACTTC,CASSQRLAGAKNIQYF
14,.,TRBV11-2,many,TRBJ1-2,TGTGCCAGCAGCTTAGCCTTGGGGTCCGCTGGCTACACCTTC,CASSLALGSAGYTF
14,.,TRBV6-1,once,TRBJ1-6,TGTGCCAGCAGTGAAGAGGGGACGGGTTCACCCCTCCACTTT,CASSEEGTGSPLHF
19,TRBD2,TRBV27,.,TRBJ2-7,TGTGCCAGCAGTTCCAACTCTGGGGCTAGCGGAGGGAGCTCCTACGAGCAGTACTTC,CASSSNSGASGGSSYEQYF
13,TRBD2,TRBV6-1,many,TRBJ2-7,TGTGCCAGCGCTAGACTAGCGGACTACGAGCAGTACTTC,CASARLADYEQYF
14,.,TRBV20-1,few,TRBJ1-1,TGCAGTGCTAGGGGTTGGCAACAGAACACTGAAGCTTTCTTT,CSARGWQQNTEAFF